The next 2 T cell receptor beta chains were all read from a single sample in a study of molecular identifiers for immune sequencing clone quantification. MiXCR was run by TCRdb on the PCR reads, yielding one entry per CDR3 protein. The table has about 640,000 distinct CDR3 sequences, just under 20% seen once. Sequencing was performed on naive CD8+ T cells from blood, with Jurkat cell RNA spiked in. Subset in this sample: FACS-sorted CD8+CD4-CCR7+CD45RA+ naive T cells. Receptor source: a human donor in good health. Some libraries in this study had Jurkat cell RNA spiked in.

This clonotype was seen at least ten times. The chain uses TRBV9 and TRBJ2-2; D may be TRBD1 or TRBD2 (5 bases each). V shed 5 bases and J shed 3 bases, with 14 bases lying between them. CDR1 SGDLS and CDR2 YYNGEE come from the germline V gene. CDR3 length: 15 amino acids. The CDR3 reads CASRPGTDDTGELFF. The CDR3 DNA reads TGTGCCAGCAGACCAGGGACGGACGACACCGGGGAGCTGTTTTTT.

This clonotype has a count of ten or more. This chain links TRBV13 with TRBJ1-1; D is unresolved. Trimming removed 5 bases from V and 2 bases from J, with 12 bases in between. The CDR3 contains 14 residues. From germline, CDR1 is PRHDT and CDR2 FYEKMQ (reference sequence). The CDR3, as DNA: TGTGCCAGCAGCCCTCCTGAGGATAACACTGAAGCTTTCTTT. Translated: CASSPPEDNTEAFF.